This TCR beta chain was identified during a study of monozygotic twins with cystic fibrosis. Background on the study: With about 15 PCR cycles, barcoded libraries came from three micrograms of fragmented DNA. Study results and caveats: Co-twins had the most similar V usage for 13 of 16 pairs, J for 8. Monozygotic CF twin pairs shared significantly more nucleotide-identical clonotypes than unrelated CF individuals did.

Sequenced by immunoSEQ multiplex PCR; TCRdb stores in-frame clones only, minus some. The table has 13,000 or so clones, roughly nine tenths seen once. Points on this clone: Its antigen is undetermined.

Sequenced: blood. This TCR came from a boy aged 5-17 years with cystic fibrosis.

In DNA form, the CDR3 reads TGTGCCAGCAGCCCCCCATATATAGAAGGTCTCTCTGGAAACACCATATATTTT. This translates into CASSPPYIEGLSGNTIYF. This rearrangement joins TRBV13 to TRBJ1-3, with no clear D. The CDR3 extends over 18 amino acids. The germline gives CDR1 PRHDT, CDR2 FYEKMQ (reference sequence). The V and J ends lost 5 bases and 0 bases respectively, with 20 bases between them.